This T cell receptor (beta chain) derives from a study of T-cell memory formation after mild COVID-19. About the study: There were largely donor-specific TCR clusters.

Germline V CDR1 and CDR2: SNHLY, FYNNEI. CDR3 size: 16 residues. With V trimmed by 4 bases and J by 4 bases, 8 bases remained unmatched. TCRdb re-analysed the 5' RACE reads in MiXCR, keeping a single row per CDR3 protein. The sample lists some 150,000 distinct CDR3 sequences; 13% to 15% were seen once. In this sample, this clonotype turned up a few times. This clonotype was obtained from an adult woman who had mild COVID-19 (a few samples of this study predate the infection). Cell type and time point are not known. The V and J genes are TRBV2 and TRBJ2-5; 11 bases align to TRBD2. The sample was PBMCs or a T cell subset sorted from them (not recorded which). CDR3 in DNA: TGTGCCAGCAGTGGTCTAGCGGGGGGTTTGGGAGAGACCCAGTACTTC. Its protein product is CASSGLAGGLGETQYF. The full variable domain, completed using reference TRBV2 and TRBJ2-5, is EPEVTQTPSHQVTQMGQEVILRCVPISNHLYFYWYRQILGQKVEFLVSFYNNEISEKSEIFDDQFSVERPDGSNFTLKIRSTKLEDSAMYFCASSGLAGGLGETQYFGPGTRLLVL.